This is a list of T cell receptor beta chains from one sample in a study of cytomegalovirus exposure and HLA in healthy donors. Produced via immunoSEQ multiplex PCR; TCRdb's table is partial and in-frame only. This table has around 150,000 clones, 55% to 85% appearing once. The sequenced sample was PBMCs. Receptors were obtained from a man aged 40-49 years in good health and CMV-seronegative. Each CDR3 is given without its conserved first and last residue. Each record gives: J gene, V gene, D gene, clone size, CDR3 protein. The D gene is left open where the match is weak. Size values are once, few and many counts, or a class for expanded clones, and some rows have none.

>TRBJ1-1|TRBV5-6|-|-
ASSWPSGPTEAF
>TRBJ1-1|TRBV29-1|TRBD1|-
SAPGQGTEAF
>TRBJ2-2|TRBV9|-|-
ANRGGITGELF
>TRBJ2-2|TRBV13|TRBD1|-
ASRLTGDTGELF
>TRBJ2-3|TRBV5-4|-|-
ASSLGSPSTDTQY
>TRBJ2-7|TRBV7-9|TRBD2|-
ASSPMLADEQY
>TRBJ1-5|TRBV9|-|few
ASSAGDSNQPQH
>TRBJ1-2|TRBV6-1|TRBD1|-
ASSLLGQGDGYT
>TRBJ1-2|TRBV6-5|-|-
ASRTGDHLYGYT
>TRBJ2-2|TRBV4-1|TRBD2|few
ASSQQPGLGVGELF
>TRBJ2-7|TRBV4-1|-|-
ASSQDLAGKNEQY
>TRBJ1-2|TRBV5-5|-|few
ASSLVQHREKN
>TRBJ1-2|TRBV7-2|TRBD1|few
ASSPGQGYGYT
>TRBJ2-3|TRBV7-3|TRBD2|-
ASSLMAGGGSDTQY
>TRBJ1-2|TRBV4-2|TRBD1|-
ASSQAGGQGGNGYT
>TRBJ1-1|TRBV5-1|-|-
ASSLDTPPGKAF
>TRBJ2-2|TRBV7-9|-|-
ASSRLNVQMTGELF
>TRBJ2-1|TRBV6-1|-|-
ASSRTAYNEQF
>TRBJ2-7|TRBV6-4|-|-
ASSASPEQY
>TRBJ1-4|TRBV6-1|TRBD1|-
ASSQGDRGDEKLF
>TRBJ1-4|TRBV27|-|-
ASSLSDGTGRHEKLF
>TRBJ1-1|TRBV18|TRBD1|-
ASTREQGRMNTEAF
>TRBJ1-4|TRBV7-9|TRBD1|-
ASRRQGATNEKLF
>TRBJ1-2|TRBV11-2|-|-
ASSSGGAGYT
>TRBJ2-3|TRBV19|TRBD2|-
ASSTGLAGGTDTQY
>TRBJ2-3|TRBV7-6|TRBD2|-
ASSATYGLAGGRNTQY
>TRBJ1-2|TRBV2|-|-
ASRTDNNYGYT
>TRBJ2-7|TRBV5-3|TRBD2|-
ARSLSGLAGQISYEQY
>TRBJ2-3|TRBV9|TRBD1|-
ASNHRGRSTDTQY
>TRBJ1-1|TRBV10-1|-|-
ASSWVGGALSLWAF
>TRBJ2-4|TRBV7-9|TRBD1|once
ASSNPRDRVQY
>TRBJ2-5|TRBV28|TRBD2|-
ASSLGGRGGETQY
>TRBJ2-2|TRBV29-1|TRBD1|-
SVEVVGQGPVF
>TRBJ2-7|TRBV7-9|TRBD1|-
AGQGSYEQY